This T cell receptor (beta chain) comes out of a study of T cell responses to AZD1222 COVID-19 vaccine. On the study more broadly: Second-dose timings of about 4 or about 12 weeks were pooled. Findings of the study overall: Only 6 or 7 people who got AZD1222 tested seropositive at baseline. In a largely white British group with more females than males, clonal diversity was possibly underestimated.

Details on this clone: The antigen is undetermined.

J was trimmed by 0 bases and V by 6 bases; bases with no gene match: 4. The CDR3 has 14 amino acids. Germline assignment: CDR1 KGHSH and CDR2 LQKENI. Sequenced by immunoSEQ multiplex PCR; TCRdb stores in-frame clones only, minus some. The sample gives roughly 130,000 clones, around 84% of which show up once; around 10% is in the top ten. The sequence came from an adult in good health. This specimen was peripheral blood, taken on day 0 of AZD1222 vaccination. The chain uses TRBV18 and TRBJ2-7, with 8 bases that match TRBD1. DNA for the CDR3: TGTGCCAGCTCCGGACAGGGACTCTCCTACGAGCAGTACTTC. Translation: CASSGQGLSYEQYF. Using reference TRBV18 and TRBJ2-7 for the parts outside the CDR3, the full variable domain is NAGVMQNPRHLVRRRGQEARLRCSPMKGHSHVYWYRQLPEEGLKFMVYLQKENIIDESGMPKERFSAEFPKEGPSILRIQQVVRGDSAAYFCASSGQGLSYEQYFGPGTRLTVT.